Listed here are 13 T cell receptor beta chains from one sample, sequenced in a study of blood T cell repertoires in COVID-19. Method: immunoSEQ multiplex PCR; TCRdb's copy keeps in-frame clones and lacks some. The sample records 30,000 to 45,000 clones, nearly 90% being singletons. The sample was peripheral blood. Receptors were obtained from a man in his sixties or seventies with active COVID-19.

The chain recombines TRBV20-1 with TRBJ2-4, with TRBD2 as a possible D gene (6 bases). Trimming left V 3 bases short and J 0 bases short, with 12 bases between. Per germline, CDR1 DFQATT and CDR2 SNEGSKA (reference sequence). This CDR3 is built from 15 residues. The CDR3 nucleotides are TGCAGTGCTAGTCGACCGGGACTAGCCAAAAACATTCAGTACTTC. Translating it yields CSASRPGLAKNIQYF.

V is TRBV6-2 or TRBV6-3 and J is TRBJ2-3; D gene ambiguous. CDR3 length equals 15 residues. Germline assignment: CDR1 MNHEY and CDR2 SVGEGT. V dropped 2 bases and J dropped 0 bases, with 9 bases sitting between them. In nucleotides, the CDR3 is TGTGCCAGCAGTTACGTTGGCCTGAGCACAGATACGCAGTATTTT. Its translation is CASSYVGLSTDTQYF.

The J gene is TRBJ2-1, the V gene TRBV27, with TRBD1 matching over 9 bases. Unmatched junction bases numbered 8, after V lost 6 bases and J lost 2 bases. There are 16 residues in the CDR3. Germline V lookup: CDR1 MNHEY, CDR2 SMNVEV (reference sequence). The CDR3 DNA reads as TGTGCCAGCAGCCCGAACCGGGACAGGGCCTACAATGAGCAGTTCTTC. Encoded protein: CASSPNRDRAYNEQFF.

The chain has TRBV6-5 and TRBJ2-1; TRBD1 might be the D (5 bases). CDR3 length: 15 amino acids. Germline V gene lookup returns CDR1 MNHEY and CDR2 SVGAGI. V lost 0 bases, J lost 7 bases, and 13 bases lay in between. The CDR3 coding sequence is TGTGCCAGCAGTTACTCGAGGACATGGTGGAATGAGCAGTTCTTC. Its translation: CASSYSRTWWNEQFF.

The chain links TRBV18 to TRBJ1-5; D is unresolved. Trimming cost V 2 bases and J 4 bases, with 9 bases left between them. This CDR3 spans 14 amino acids. The germline CDR1 and CDR2 sequences are KGHSH and LQKENI. CDR3 amino acids: CASSPLGENQPQHF. CDR3 sequence (DNA): TGTGCCAGCTCACCATTGGGAGAAAATCAGCCCCAGCATTTT.

A word on this clone: This same CDR3 is encoded by further DNA sequences in the sample. The V gene is TRBV5-4, the J gene TRBJ2-1; D gene uncertain. Germline V gene lookup returns CDR1 SGHNT and CDR2 YYREEE (reference sequence). This CDR3 region has 14 residues. The V end lost 1 base, the J end lost 3 bases, and 8 bases lay between the germline ends. This chain's CDR3 is CASSLQAGYNEQFF. CDR3 nucleotides: TGTGCCAGCAGCTTGCAAGCCGGCTACAATGAGCAGTTCTTC.

The gene calls are TRBV28 and TRBJ2-7, with 8 nucleotides matching TRBD1. The CDR3 length is 15 residues. V trimming: 6 bases; J trimming: 3 bases; junction bases outside the gene matches: 10. In germline, CDR1 is MDHEN, CDR2 SYDVKM. The CDR3 nucleotides are TGTGCCAGCAGGGTGACAGGGGTGGGCTACTACGAGCAGTACTTC. It codes for CASRVTGVGYYEQYF.

The gene calls are TRBV18 and TRBJ2-7; a possible D gene is TRBD1 (6 bases). Germline-derived CDR1 and CDR2 are KGHSH and LQKENI. Trimming stripped 2 bases from V and 5 bases from J, with 13 bases between. This CDR3 contains 14 residues. CDR3 in DNA: TGTGCCAGCTCACCAGTTTTACAGGGTGACGAGCAGTACTTC. As protein: CASSPVLQGDEQYF.

V gene TRBV27 combines with J gene TRBJ2-7; tentative D call: TRBD2 (6 bases). Germline V gives CDR1 MNHEY, CDR2 SMNVEV (reference sequence). The CDR3 runs 14 residues. Trimming took 6 bases from V and 5 from J, leaving 17 bases between them. CDR3 sequence reads: CASRSLWGEDEQYF. CDR3 in DNA: TGTGCCAGCAGATCTTTGTGGGGGGAGGACGAGCAGTACTTC.

The chain combines TRBV27 with TRBJ2-5; possibly TRBD2 for D (5 bases). Germline CDR1 and CDR2: MNHEY and SMNVEV (reference sequence). The CDR3 consists of 14 residues. V shed 6 bases and J shed 5 bases, with 16 bases lying between them. Here the CDR3 DNA reads TGTGCCAGCAGCCTAGCAGGAGTGGATGAGACCCAGTACTTC. Protein sequence: CASSLAGVDETQYF.

The chain employs TRBV6-5 and TRBJ1-3, with a possible D match to TRBD1 (6 bases). Trimming took off 5 bases at V and 0 bases at J, with 11 bases between the two ends. The CDR3 is made up of 15 amino acids. Germline lookup yields CDR1 MNHEY and CDR2 SVGAGI. The CDR3 DNA reads TGTGCCAGCAGTCAGGACAGATTCTCTGGAAACACCATATATTTT. This encodes CASSQDRFSGNTIYF.

This clone has a single count. V and J are TRBV2 and TRBJ2-2, with a tentative D call TRBD2 (5 bases). CDR1 SNHLY and CDR2 FYNNEI come from the germline V gene. This CDR3 contains 15 residues. Trimming took off 5 bases at V and 5 bases at J, with 15 bases between the two ends. The CDR3 DNA follows: TGTGCCAGCAGTCCCGGACTTGGCGGAACCGGGGAGCTGTTTTTT. Residues: CASSPGLGGTGELFF.

V gene TRBV7-2 combines with J gene TRBJ1-2, with 8 bases aligning to TRBD1. The CDR3 runs to 15 residues. Germline V gene sequence: CDR1 SGHTA, CDR2 FQGNSA. J was trimmed by 2 bases and V by 2 bases; bases with no gene match: 4. CDR3 in amino acids: CASSLQGAANYGYTF. CDR3 coding DNA: TGTGCCAGCAGCTTACAGGGGGCCGCGAACTATGGCTACACCTTC.